One and the same sample provided the 32 T cell receptor beta chains below, sequenced in a study of blood T cell repertoires in COVID-19. Using immunoSEQ multiplex PCR, the repertoire was profiled, and TCRdb retains in-frame clones only, with some absent. The table has some 42,000 clones, about 88% seen once. Sequenced: peripheral blood. The receptors here all came from a human donor in a cohort sampled during active COVID-19.

This chain connects TRBV18 to TRBJ2-3; D is unclear. The length of the CDR3 is 13 residues. V was pared by 3 bases and J by 7 bases, with 11 bases between. CDR1 is KGHSH, CDR2 LQKENI, per germline. The CDR3 nucleotides are TGTGCCAGCTCACCCCCACACACCAATACGCAGTATTTT. Its translation: CASSPPHTNTQYF.

For this clone: This sample also contains other DNA sequences that code for the same CDR3. The rearrangement uses TRBV5-1 and TRBJ1-2, with D unclear. Looked up from germline, CDR1 is SGHRS and CDR2 is YFSETQ. Deletions cut 4 bases from V and 0 bases from J, with 4 bases between. The CDR3 runs to 12 residues. The CDR3 coding sequence is TGCGCCAGCAGCCTAGCTAACTATGGCTACACCTTC. Amino acids: CASSLANYGYTF.

This clone showed up just once. This sequence joins TRBV11-3 and TRBJ2-7, with TRBD1 matching 10 bases. Germline values: CDR1 SGHNT, CDR2 YENEEA. The J segment lost 8 bases and the V segment lost 8 bases, leaving 12 bases of the junction unmatched. The CDR3 has 14 amino acids. The chain's CDR3 is CASGATGGHHQQYF. CDR3 DNA: TGTGCCAGCGGGGCGACAGGGGGCCACCATCAGCAGTACTTC.

The chain couples TRBV4-1 to TRBJ1-5; no clear D. V was pared by 1 base and J by 2 bases, with 12 bases between. Germline V gene sequence: CDR1 MGHRA, CDR2 YSYEKL. This CDR3 contains 16 residues. CDR3 DNA: TGCGCCAGCAGCCAAGCTGGCAGAGGCGGCAATCAGCCCCAGCATTTT. Protein product: CASSQAGRGGNQPQHF.

The J gene is TRBJ2-7, the V gene TRBV5-5; no reliable D call. Trimming removed 4 bases at V and 1 base at J, with 12 bases between. The CDR3 has 14 amino acids. The germline gives CDR1 SGHKS, CDR2 YYEKEE (reference sequence). Here the CDR3 reads CASSLTATSYEQYF. The CDR3 coding sequence is TGTGCCAGCAGCCTAACCGCCACTTCCTACGAGCAGTACTTC.

V usage is TRBV4-2 and J usage is TRBJ2-2, with TRBD2 matching 9 bases. V gave up 7 bases and J gave up 7 bases; unmatched junction bases: 16. CDR3 length: 17 residues. The germline V gene has CDR1 LGHNA and CDR2 YNFKEQ. The CDR3 sequence: CASTPRGAGGFDGELFF. In nucleotides, the CDR3 is TGTGCCAGCACCCCACGCGGGGCGGGGGGGTTCGACGGGGAGCTGTTTTTT.

This clone occurred once. In nucleotides, the CDR3 is TGTGCCTGGAGTCTTGGGCTAGCGGGGGGCACCGGGGAGCTGTTTTTT. This codes for CAWSLGLAGGTGELFF. This chain uses TRBV30 with TRBJ2-2; TRBD2 matches 11 bases. The CDR3 covers 16 residues. The V gene end was trimmed by 2 bases and the J gene end by 4 bases; junction bases not matched to a gene: 6. Germline V CDR1 and CDR2: GTSNPN, SVGIG (reference sequence). Together with reference TRBV30 and TRBJ2-2, the CDR3 gives the full variable domain: SQTIHQWPATLVQPVGSPLSLECTVEGTSNPNLYWYRQAAGRGLQLLFYSVGIGQISSEVPQNLSASRPQDRQFILSSKKLLLSDSGFYLCAWSLGLAGGTGELFFGEGSRLTVL.

V usage is TRBV9 and J usage is TRBJ2-7; TRBD1 aligns across 11 bases. There are 15 residues in the CDR3. Trimming removed 3 bases from V and 2 bases from J; junction bases left unmatched: 4. Per germline, CDR1 SGDLS and CDR2 YYNGEE. CDR3 residues: CASSAGQGATYEQYF. In nucleotides, the CDR3 is TGTGCCAGCAGCGCCGGACAGGGGGCGACCTACGAGCAGTACTTC.

This chain connects TRBV19 to TRBJ1-3, with unresolved D. The CDR3 loop spans 15 amino acids. CDR1 is LNHDA, CDR2 SQIVND, per germline (reference sequence). V was shortened by 3 bases and J by 0 bases, with 9 bases between the two germline ends. The CDR3 DNA reads TGTGCCAGTAGTATTAACAGTCTCTCTGGAAACACCATATATTTT. Its protein is CASSINSLSGNTIYF.

This chain joins TRBV19 and TRBJ2-2, with 7 bases fitting TRBD1. Trimming removed 1 base from V and 6 bases from J; junction bases left unmatched: 8. Germline V gives CDR1 LNHDA, CDR2 SQIVND (reference sequence). The CDR3 runs to 16 residues. CDR3 sequence reads: CASSIGRQGFAGELFF. The CDR3 nucleotides read TGTGCCAGTAGTATAGGCCGACAGGGATTTGCCGGGGAGCTGTTTTTT.

The V gene is TRBV5-5, the J gene TRBJ1-1, with TRBD1 matching 7 bases. CDR1 is SGHKS and CDR2 is YYEKEE in the germline V gene (reference sequence). V lost 7 bases and J lost 5; bases outside the gene matches: 20. The CDR3 is made up of 17 amino acids. DNA of the CDR3: TGTGCCAGCCGTACCCTACAGGGGATATCCTTGGGAACTGAAGCTTTCTTT. It specifies CASRTLQGISLGTEAFF.

The gene calls are TRBV5-5 and TRBJ2-1; 7 bases are shared with TRBD1. The CDR3 length is 15 residues. The V gene's germline CDR1 is SGHKS and CDR2 YYEKEE (reference sequence). V lost 3 bases to trimming and J lost 1 base; unmatched junction nucleotides: 4. The CDR3 loop is CASSSGGLSYNEQFF. DNA for the CDR3: TGTGCCAGCAGCTCAGGGGGATTGTCCTACAATGAGCAGTTCTTC.

This chain joins TRBV27 and TRBJ1-1, with a tentative D call TRBD1 (5 bases). Deletions cut 1 base from V and 9 bases from J, with 21 bases between. This CDR3 has 16 residues. Germline values: CDR1 MNHEY, CDR2 SMNVEV (reference sequence). As DNA, the CDR3 is TGTGCCAGCAGTTTATACGTCGGTGGGGGGTTCCAGAAAGCTTTCTTT. Its protein product is CASSLYVGGGFQKAFF.

The genes are TRBV4-1 and TRBJ2-1; TRBD2 might be the D (7 bases). V was clipped by 11 bases and J by 7 bases, with 12 bases between them. Per germline, CDR1 MGHRA and CDR2 YSYEKL. The length of the CDR3 is 11 residues. The CDR3 DNA reads as TGCGCCGGCGGGGGCCCGAATGAGCAGTTCTTC. As protein: CAGGGPNEQFF.

The chain has TRBV3-1 (or the pseudogene TRBV3-2) and TRBJ1-5, with 9 bases that match TRBD1. Germline CDR1 is LGHDT and CDR2 is YNNKEL (reference sequence). Trimming took 4 bases from V and 7 from J; bases not matched to a gene: 5. The CDR3 consists of 14 residues. CDR3 in amino acids: CASSPRQGGQPQHF. The CDR3 region has the DNA TGTGCCAGCAGCCCTCGACAGGGGGGACAGCCCCAGCATTTT.

This clone occurred once. The chain links TRBV4-1 to TRBJ2-1; D unclear. Trimming left V 3 bases short and J 7 bases short, with 16 bases between. The CDR3 length is 15 residues. The germline V gene has CDR1 MGHRA and CDR2 YSYEKL. The CDR3 nucleotides read TGCGCCAGCAGCCACTCCCTCTCTCTCGGGAATGAGCAGTTCTTC. The encoded protein is CASSHSLSLGNEQFF.

The chain employs TRBV7-8 and TRBJ1-5; 7 bases map to TRBD1. This CDR3 comprises 14 residues. Germline-derived CDR1 and CDR2 are SGHVS and FQNEAQ. With V trimmed by 5 bases and J by 7 bases, 8 bases remained unmatched. The CDR3 region has the DNA TGTGCCAGCAGCGATAACAGGGGTCGCCAGCCCCAGCATTTT. This sequence encodes CASSDNRGRQPQHF.

This chain joins TRBV6-5 and TRBJ1-2; D possibly corresponds to TRBD1 (6 bases). CDR1 and CDR2 (germline): MNHEY, SVGAGI. The CDR3 has 14 amino acids. V lost 1 base and J lost 6, with 12 bases in between. The CDR3 loop reads CASSYLLSGDGYTF. The CDR3 DNA reads as TGTGCCAGCAGTTACTTGTTGTCAGGGGATGGCTACACCTTC.

V gene TRBV5-4 combines with J gene TRBJ2-1; 7 bases fit TRBD1. V was pared by 4 bases and J by 9 bases, with 7 bases of the junction left unmatched. The germline V gene encodes CDR1 SGHNT and CDR2 YYREEE (reference sequence). The CDR3 sequence is 13 residues long. The CDR3 DNA reads TGTGCCAGCAGCGACCCCAACAGGGGTGAGCAGTTCTTC. It specifies CASSDPNRGEQFF.

The V call is TRBV7-8, the J call TRBJ2-7; the D gene is possibly TRBD2 (7 bases). The CDR3 covers 15 residues. The germline V gene encodes CDR1 SGHVS and CDR2 FQNEAQ. Trimming removed 3 bases at V and 0 bases at J, with 12 bases between. The CDR3 here is CASSFGGGLSYEQYF. CDR3 DNA sequence: TGTGCCAGCAGCTTTGGCGGGGGCCTCTCCTACGAGCAGTACTTC.

This chain joins TRBV29-1 and TRBJ1-2; 8 bases match TRBD1. With 6 bases clipped from V and 4 bases from J, the junction kept 4 bases outside the gene matches. The CDR3 has 12 amino acids. Germline V gene data show CDR1 as SQVTM and CDR2 as ANQGSEA. This chain's CDR3 is CSVDRGVYGYTF. In DNA form, the CDR3 reads TGCAGCGTCGACAGGGGAGTCTATGGCTACACCTTC.

The chain employs TRBV14 and TRBJ2-1; the match to TRBD2 covers 10 bases. V lost 4 bases, J lost 3 bases, and 3 bases stayed unmatched. Germline loops: CDR1 SGHDN, CDR2 FVKESK. The CDR3 has 15 residues. CDR3 sequence (DNA): TGTGCCAGCAGCCGCCCTAGCGGGGGCTACAATGAGCAGTTCTTC. This encodes CASSRPSGGYNEQFF. Supplemented by reference TRBV14 and TRBJ2-1, the full variable domain reads EAGVTQFPSHSVIEKGQTVTLRCDPISGHDNLYWYRRVMGKEIKFLLHFVKESKQDESGMPNNRFLAERTGGTYSTLKVQPAELEDSGVYFCASSRPSGGYNEQFFGPGTRLTVL.

The chain joins TRBV21-1 to TRBJ1-2; the tabulated D call, TRBD1, remains unverified against the DNA. TRBV21-1 is noted as a pseudogene. The CDR3 is 19 residues long. Here the CDR3 reads CASSTEAGTGVSEDYGYTF. The CDR3 DNA follows: TGTGCCAGCAGCACTGAAGCCGGGACAGGAGTTTCCGAGGACTATGGCTACACCTTC.

V and J are TRBV5-1 and TRBJ1-1; 8 nucleotides match TRBD1. Germline V CDR1 and CDR2: SGHRS, YFSETQ. The CDR3 has 14 residues. Trimming removed 6 bases from V and 0 bases from J; junction bases left unmatched: 4. CDR3: CASTRTGMNTEAFF. DNA for the CDR3: TGCGCCAGCACAAGGACAGGGATGAACACTGAAGCTTTCTTT.

Only one count was recorded for this clone. The rearrangement links TRBV14 to TRBJ2-7; possibly TRBD1 for D (6 bases). The germline V gene encodes CDR1 SGHDN and CDR2 FVKESK. The CDR3 is 16 residues long. V dropped 4 bases and J dropped 5 bases, with 21 bases sitting between them. The CDR3 here is CASSRYTGSGLHEQYF. CDR3 coding DNA: TGTGCCAGCAGCCGGTACACAGGGTCTGGCCTCCACGAGCAGTACTTC.

The chain couples TRBV7-8 to TRBJ1-6; 7 positions match TRBD1. This CDR3 spans 15 amino acids. CDR1 and CDR2 from the germline V gene are SGHVS and FQNEAQ. Trimming removed 1 base from V and 7 bases from J; junction bases left unmatched: 4. The CDR3 spells CASSLVGTENSPLHF. CDR3 nucleotide sequence: TGTGCCAGCAGCTTAGTCGGGACAGAGAATTCACCCCTCCACTTT.

This clone was detected only once. The CDR3 nucleotides read TGTGCTAGTGGTTTGAGTAAAACTGGTTTAGAAAAACTGTTTTTT. Protein: CASGLSKTGLEKLFF. V gene TRBV12-5 combines with J gene TRBJ1-4, with D hard to call. V gave up 2 bases and J gave up 8 bases, with 15 bases separating them. The CDR3 has 15 amino acids. Germline lookup yields CDR1 LGHNT and CDR2 FRNRAP.

The rearrangement uses TRBV6-5 and TRBJ1-3; D is uncertain. V was shortened by 0 bases and J by 3 bases, with 6 bases between the two germline ends. The CDR3 runs to 14 residues. Germline values: CDR1 MNHEY, CDR2 SVGAGI. CDR3 region: CASSYSRIGNTIYF. The CDR3 DNA is TGTGCCAGCAGTTACTCTAGAATTGGAAACACCATATATTTT.

V and J are TRBV5-4 and TRBJ2-7, with TRBD2 matching 10 bases. CDR3 length: 15 residues. J gave up 2 bases and V 4 bases, and 6 bases lay outside the gene matches. Germline V gene sequence: CDR1 SGHNT, CDR2 YYREEE (reference sequence). CDR3: CASSASGGGPYEQYF. DNA of the CDR3: TGTGCCAGCAGCGCTAGCGGGGGAGGCCCCTACGAGCAGTACTTC.

The chain uses TRBV4-1 and TRBJ1-1, with TRBD1 identical over 7 bases. J gave up 4 bases and V 4 bases, and 6 bases lay outside the gene matches. The CDR3 has 14 amino acids. Germline CDR1 reads MGHRA; CDR2 reads YSYEKL. The CDR3 nucleotides read TGCGCCAGCAGCCCTAGGGGGCTGGGCACTGAAGCTTTCTTT. Protein product: CASSPRGLGTEAFF.

The genes are TRBV15 and TRBJ2-2; 8 bases align to TRBD1. This CDR3 is 14 amino acids long. J lost 5 bases, V lost 6 bases, and 5 bases had no gene match. CDR1 and CDR2 from the germline V gene are LNHNV and YYDKDF (reference sequence). CDR3 in amino acids: CATSRTGLTGELFF. For the CDR3, the DNA is TGTGCCACCAGTCGGACAGGGCTGACCGGGGAGCTGTTTTTT. The complete variable domain, with remaining parts taken from reference TRBV15 and TRBJ2-2, reads DAMVIQNPRYQVTQFGKPVTLSCSQTLNHNVMYWYQQKSSQAPKLLFHYYDKDFNNEADTPDNFQSRRPNTSFCFLDIRSPGLGDTAMYLCATSRTGLTGELFFGEGSRLTVL.

J is TRBJ2-3 and V is TRBV2; D unclear. The CDR3 length is 13 residues. Per the germline V gene, CDR1 is SNHLY and CDR2 is FYNNEI. Trimming pared 7 bases from V and 0 bases from J, leaving 8 bases between. CDR3 amino acids: CASNEDSTDTQYF. The CDR3 nucleotides are TGTGCCAGCAACGAGGATAGCACAGATACGCAGTATTTT.